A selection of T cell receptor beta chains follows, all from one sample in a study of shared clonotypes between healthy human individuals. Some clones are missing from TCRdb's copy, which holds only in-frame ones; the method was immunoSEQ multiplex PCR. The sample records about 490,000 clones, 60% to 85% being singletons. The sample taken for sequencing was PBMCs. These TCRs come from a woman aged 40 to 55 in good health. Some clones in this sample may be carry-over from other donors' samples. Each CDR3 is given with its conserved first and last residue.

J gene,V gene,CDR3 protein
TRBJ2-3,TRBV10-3,CAISYSLTSGVEDTQYF
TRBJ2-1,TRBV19,CASSIASQSGMNEQFF
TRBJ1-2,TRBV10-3,CAISQNRDTIGANYGYTF
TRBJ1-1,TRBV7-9,CASSLALGMNTEAFF
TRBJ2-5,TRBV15,CATSRDRQETQYF
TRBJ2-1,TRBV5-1,CASSLVKDTKYNEQFF
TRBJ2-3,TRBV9,CASSPLGGLSTDTQYF
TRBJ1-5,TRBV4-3,CASSQEQGYDQPQHF
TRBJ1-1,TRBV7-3,CASSYGGQTEAFF
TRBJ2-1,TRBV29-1,CSVEENLLVEQFF
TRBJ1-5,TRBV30,CAWSVDPNQPQHF
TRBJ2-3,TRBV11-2,CASSWELTVDTQYF
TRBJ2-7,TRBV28,CASRSDRGRYEQYF
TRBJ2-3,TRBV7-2,CASSLALDTQYF
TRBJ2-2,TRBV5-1,CASSLVQGPTGELFF
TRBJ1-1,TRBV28,CASRKKDRVAFF